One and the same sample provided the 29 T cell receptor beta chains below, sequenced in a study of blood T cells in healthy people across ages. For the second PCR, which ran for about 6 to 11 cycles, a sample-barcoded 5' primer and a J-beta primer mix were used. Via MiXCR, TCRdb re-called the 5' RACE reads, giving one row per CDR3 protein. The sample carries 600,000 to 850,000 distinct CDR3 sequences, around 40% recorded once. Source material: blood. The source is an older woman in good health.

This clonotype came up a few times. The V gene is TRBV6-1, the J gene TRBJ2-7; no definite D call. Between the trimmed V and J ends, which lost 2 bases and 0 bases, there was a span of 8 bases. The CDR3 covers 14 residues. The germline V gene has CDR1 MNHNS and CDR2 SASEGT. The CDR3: CASSEWGNSYEQYF. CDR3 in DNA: TGTGCCAGCAGTGAATGGGGAAACTCCTACGAGCAGTACTTC.

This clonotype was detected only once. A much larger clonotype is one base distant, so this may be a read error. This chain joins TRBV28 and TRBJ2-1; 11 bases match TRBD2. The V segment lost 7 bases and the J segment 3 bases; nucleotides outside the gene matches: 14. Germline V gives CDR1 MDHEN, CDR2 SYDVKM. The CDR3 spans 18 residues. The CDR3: CASTSTRLAGGFYNEQFF. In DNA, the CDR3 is TGTGCCAGCACCTCCACCCGGCTAGCGGGGGGCTTCTACAATGAGCAGTTCTTC.

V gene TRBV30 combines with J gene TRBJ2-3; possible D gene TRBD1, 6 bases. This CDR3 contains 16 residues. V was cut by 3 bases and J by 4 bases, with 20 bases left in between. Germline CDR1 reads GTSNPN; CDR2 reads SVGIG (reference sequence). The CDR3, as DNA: TGTGCCTGGAGCTGGGGGCCAGTTCAGGGGTCAGATACGCAGTATTTT. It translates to CAWSWGPVQGSDTQYF.

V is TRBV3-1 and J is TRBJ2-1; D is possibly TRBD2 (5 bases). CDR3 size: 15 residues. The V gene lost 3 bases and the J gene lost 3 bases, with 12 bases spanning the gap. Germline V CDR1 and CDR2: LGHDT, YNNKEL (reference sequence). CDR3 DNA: TGTGCCAGCAGCCAGGACCGAGGGTTCTACAATGAGCAGTTCTTC. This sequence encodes CASSQDRGFYNEQFF.

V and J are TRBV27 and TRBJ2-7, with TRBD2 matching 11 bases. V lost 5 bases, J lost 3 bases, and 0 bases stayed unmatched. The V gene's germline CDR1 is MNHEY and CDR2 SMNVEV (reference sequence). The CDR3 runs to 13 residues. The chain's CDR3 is CASSTSGSYEQYF. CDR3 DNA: TGTGCCAGCAGTACTAGCGGGAGCTACGAGCAGTACTTC.

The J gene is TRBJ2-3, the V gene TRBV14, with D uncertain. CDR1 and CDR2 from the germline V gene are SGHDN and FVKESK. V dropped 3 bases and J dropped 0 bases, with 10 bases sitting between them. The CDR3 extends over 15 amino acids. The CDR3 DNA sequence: TGTGCCAGCAGCCAGGGTTCAACTAGCACAGATACGCAGTATTTT. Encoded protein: CASSQGSTSTDTQYF.

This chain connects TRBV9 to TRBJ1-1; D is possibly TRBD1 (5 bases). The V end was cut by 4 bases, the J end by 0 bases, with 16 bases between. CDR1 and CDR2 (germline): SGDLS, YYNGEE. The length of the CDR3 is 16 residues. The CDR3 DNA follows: TGTGCCAGCAGCCCCTCCCACGGGGCCTTGAACACTGAAGCTTTCTTT. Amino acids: CASSPSHGALNTEAFF.

The CDR3 DNA is TGCGCCAGCAGCCAAGCTCCTGCGACCGCTGGCTGGTCAGATACGCAGTATTTT. Amino acids: CASSQAPATAGWSDTQYF. V is TRBV4-3 and J is TRBJ2-3; D is undetermined. The V end was cut by 1 base, the J end by 4 bases, with 21 bases between. Germline V gene data show CDR1 as LGHNA and CDR2 as YSLEER. This CDR3 comprises 18 residues.

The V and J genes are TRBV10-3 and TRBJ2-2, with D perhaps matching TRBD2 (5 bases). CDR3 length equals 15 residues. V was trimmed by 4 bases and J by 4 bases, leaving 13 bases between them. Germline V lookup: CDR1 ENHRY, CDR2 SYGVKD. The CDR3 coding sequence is TGTGCCATCAGTGTGGAGGCCCCCGGCACCGGGGAGCTGTTTTTT. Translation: CAISVEAPGTGELFF.

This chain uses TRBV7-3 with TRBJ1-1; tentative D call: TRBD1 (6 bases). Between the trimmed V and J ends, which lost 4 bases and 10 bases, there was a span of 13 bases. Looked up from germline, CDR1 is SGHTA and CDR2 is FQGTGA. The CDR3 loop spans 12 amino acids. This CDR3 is CASSSGQGGAFF. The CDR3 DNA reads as TGTGCCAGCAGCTCGGGCCAAGGGGGAGCTTTCTTT. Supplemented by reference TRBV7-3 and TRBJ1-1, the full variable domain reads GAGVSQTPSNKVTEKGKYVELRCDPISGHTALYWYRQSLGQGPEFLIYFQGTGAADDSGLPNDRFFAVRPEGSVSTLKIQRTERGDSAVYLCASSSGQGGAFFGQGTRLTVV.

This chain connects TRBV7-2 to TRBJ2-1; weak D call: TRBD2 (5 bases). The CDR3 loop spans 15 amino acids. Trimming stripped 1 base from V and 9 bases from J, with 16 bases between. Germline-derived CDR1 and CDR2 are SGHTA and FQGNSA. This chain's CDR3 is CASSLEAVTHIEQFF. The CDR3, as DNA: TGTGCCAGCAGCTTAGAAGCGGTAACCCACATTGAGCAGTTCTTC.

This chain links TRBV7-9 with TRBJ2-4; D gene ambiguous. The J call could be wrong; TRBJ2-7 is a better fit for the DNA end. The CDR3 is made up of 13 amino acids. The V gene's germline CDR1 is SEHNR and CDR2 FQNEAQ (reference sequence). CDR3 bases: TGTGCCAGCAGCTTATACAACAACTACGAGCAGTACTTC. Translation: CASSLYNNYEQYF.

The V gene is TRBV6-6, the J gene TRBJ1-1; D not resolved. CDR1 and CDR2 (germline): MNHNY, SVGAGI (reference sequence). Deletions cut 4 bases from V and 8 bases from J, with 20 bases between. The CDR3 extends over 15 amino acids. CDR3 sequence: CASSSPAAEGSEAFF. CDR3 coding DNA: TGTGCCAGCAGTTCTCCGGCCGCGGAGGGATCAGAAGCTTTCTTT.

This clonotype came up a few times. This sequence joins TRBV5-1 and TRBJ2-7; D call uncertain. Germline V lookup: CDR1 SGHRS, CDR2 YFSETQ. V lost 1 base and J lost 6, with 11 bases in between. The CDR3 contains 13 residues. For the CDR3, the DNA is TGCGCCAGCAGCTTGTCGGGCCCCCTCGAGCAGTACTTC. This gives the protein CASSLSGPLEQYF.

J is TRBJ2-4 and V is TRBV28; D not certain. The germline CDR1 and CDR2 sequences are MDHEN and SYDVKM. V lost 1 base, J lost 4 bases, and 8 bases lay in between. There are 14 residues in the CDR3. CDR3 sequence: CASSLFYGKNIQYF. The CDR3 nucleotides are TGTGCCAGCAGTTTATTTTACGGGAAAAACATTCAGTACTTC.

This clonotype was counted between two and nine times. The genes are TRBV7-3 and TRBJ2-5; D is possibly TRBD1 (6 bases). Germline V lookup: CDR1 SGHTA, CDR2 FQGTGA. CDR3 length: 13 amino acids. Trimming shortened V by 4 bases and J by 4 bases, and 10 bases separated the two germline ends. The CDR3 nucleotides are TGTGCCAGCAGCTCACAGGGTCGAGAGACCCAGTACTTC. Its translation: CASSSQGRETQYF.

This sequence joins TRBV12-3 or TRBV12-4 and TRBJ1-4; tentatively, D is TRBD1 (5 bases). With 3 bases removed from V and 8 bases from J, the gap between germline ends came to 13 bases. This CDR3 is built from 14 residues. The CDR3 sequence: CASSLAGGWEKLFF. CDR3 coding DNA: TGTGCCAGCAGTTTGGCCGGGGGATGGGAAAAACTGTTTTTT.

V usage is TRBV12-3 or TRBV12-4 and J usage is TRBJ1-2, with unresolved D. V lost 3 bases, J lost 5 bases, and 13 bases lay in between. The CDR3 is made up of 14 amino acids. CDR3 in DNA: TGTGCCAGCAGTTTGCGGACTGGAGGTTATGGCTACACCTTC. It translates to CASSLRTGGYGYTF.

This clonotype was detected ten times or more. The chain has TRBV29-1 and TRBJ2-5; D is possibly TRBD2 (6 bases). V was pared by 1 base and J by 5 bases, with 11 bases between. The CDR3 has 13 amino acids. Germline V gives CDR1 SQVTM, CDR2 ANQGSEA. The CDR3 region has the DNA TGCAGCGTTGAAGGGGGGGATACGGAGACCCAGTACTTC. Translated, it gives CSVEGGDTETQYF.

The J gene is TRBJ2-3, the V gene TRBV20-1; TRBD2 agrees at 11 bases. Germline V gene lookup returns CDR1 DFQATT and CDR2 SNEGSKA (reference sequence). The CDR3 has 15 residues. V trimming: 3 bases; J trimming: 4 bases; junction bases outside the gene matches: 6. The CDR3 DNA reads TGCAGTGCTAGTTCTATAGCGGGGGGGCCAGATACGCAGTATTTT. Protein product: CSASSIAGGPDTQYF.

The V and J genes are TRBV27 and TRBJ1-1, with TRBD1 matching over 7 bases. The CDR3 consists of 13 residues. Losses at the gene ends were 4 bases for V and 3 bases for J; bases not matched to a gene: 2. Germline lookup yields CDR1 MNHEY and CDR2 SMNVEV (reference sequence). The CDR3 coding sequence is TGTGCCAGCAGTTACGACAGGGACACTGAAGCTTTCTTT. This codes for CASSYDRDTEAFF.

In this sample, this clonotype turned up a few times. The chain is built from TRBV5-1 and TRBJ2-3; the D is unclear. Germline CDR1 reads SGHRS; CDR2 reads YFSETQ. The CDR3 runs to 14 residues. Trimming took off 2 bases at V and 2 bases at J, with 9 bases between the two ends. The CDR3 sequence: CASSFLPTTDTQYF. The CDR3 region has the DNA TGCGCCAGCAGCTTCTTACCCACCACAGATACGCAGTATTTT. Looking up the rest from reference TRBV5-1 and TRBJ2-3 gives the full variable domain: KAGVTQTPRYLIKTRGQQVTLSCSPISGHRSVSWYQQTPGQGLQFLFEYFSETQRNKGNFPGRFSGRQFSNSRSEMNVSTLELGDSALYLCASSFLPTTDTQYFGPGTRLTVL.

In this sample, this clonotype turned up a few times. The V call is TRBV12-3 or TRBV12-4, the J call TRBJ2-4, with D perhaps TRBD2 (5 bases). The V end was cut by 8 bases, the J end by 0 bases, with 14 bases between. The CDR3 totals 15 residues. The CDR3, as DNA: TGTGCCAGCGGAAATAGCGACATAGCCAAAAACATTCAGTACTTC. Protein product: CASGNSDIAKNIQYF.

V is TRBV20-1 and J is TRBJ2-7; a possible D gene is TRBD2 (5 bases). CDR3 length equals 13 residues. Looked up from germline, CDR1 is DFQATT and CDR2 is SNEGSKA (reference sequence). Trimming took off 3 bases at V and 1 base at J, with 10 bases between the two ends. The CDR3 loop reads CSARGSVSYEQYF. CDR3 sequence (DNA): TGCAGTGCTAGGGGGAGCGTGTCCTACGAGCAGTACTTC.

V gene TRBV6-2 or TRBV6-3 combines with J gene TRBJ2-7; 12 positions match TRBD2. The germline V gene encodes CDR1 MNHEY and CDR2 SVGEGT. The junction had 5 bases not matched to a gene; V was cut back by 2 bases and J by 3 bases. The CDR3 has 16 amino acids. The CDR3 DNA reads TGTGCCAGCAGTTACGGGGGACTAGCGGGCGTCTACGAGCAGTACTTC. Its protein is CASSYGGLAGVYEQYF.

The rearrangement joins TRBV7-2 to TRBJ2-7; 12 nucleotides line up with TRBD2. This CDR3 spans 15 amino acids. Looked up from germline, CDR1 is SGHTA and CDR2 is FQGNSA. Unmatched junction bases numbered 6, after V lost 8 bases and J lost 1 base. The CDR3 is CASCRLAGGSYEQYF. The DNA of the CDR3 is TGTGCCAGCTGTAGGCTAGCGGGAGGGTCCTACGAGCAGTACTTC.

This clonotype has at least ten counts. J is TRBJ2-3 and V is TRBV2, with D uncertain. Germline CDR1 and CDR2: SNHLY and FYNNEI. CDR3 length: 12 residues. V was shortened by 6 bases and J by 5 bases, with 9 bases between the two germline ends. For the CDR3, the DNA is TGTGCCAGCAGCGCCGGTGGAGATACGCAGTATTTT. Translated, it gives CASSAGGDTQYF.

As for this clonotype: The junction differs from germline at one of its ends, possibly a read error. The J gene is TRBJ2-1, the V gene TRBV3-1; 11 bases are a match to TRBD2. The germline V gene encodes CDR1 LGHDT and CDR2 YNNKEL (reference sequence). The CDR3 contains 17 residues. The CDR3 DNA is TGTGCCAGCAGCCAAGATCGCGGTAGCGGGGGGGCCGGTGAGCGGTTCTTC. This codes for CASSQDRGSGGAGERFF.

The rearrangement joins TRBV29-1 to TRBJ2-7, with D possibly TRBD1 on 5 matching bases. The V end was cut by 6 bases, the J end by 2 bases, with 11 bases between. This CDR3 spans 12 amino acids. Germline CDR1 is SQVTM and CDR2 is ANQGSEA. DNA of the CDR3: TGCAGCGTCGCACAGGAGACCTACGAGCAGTACTTC. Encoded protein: CSVAQETYEQYF.